The rows below give T cell receptor beta chains drawn from one sample of a study of T cell changes during pregnancy in multiple sclerosis. Profiled with immunoSEQ multiplex PCR; TCRdb holds only in-frame clones, not every one. The sample contains 60,000 to 90,000 clones, approximately 89% of which appear only once. The source material was peripheral blood, sampled before pregnancy. The origin of the receptors is a female donor with multiple sclerosis, enrolled in a pregnancy study. Both conserved end residues are part of each CDR3. D genes are given only for firm matches. Size values are once, few and many counts, or a class for expanded clones, and some rows have none.

d_gene,abundance,len,v_gene,j_gene,CDR3aa,CDR3nt
NA,once,9,TRBV2,TRBJ1-1,CASSGRAFF,TGTGCCAGCAGTGGTAGAGCTTTCTTT
TRBD2,NA,15,TRBV7-2,TRBJ2-5,CASSRQRGGQETQYF,TGTGCCAGCTCCCGCCAGCGGGGGGGCCAAGAGACCCAGTACTTC
TRBD2,NA,18,TRBV10-3,TRBJ2-6,CAIRQGTSGGPGANVLTF,TGTGCCATCAGGCAAGGGACTAGCGGGGGGCCTGGGGCCAACGTCCTGACTTTC
TRBD1,NA,14,TRBV25-1,TRBJ1-5,CASSEWDSRQPQHF,TGTGCCAGCAGTGAATGGGACAGTCGTCAGCCCCAGCATTTT
TRBD1,NA,14,TRBV4-1,TRBJ1-2,CASRRTGVNYGYTF,TGCGCCAGCAGACGGACAGGGGTTAACTATGGCTACACCTTC
TRBD1,NA,14,TRBV7-2,TRBJ2-7,CASSLGQRVYEQYF,TGTGCCAGCAGCCTGGGACAGAGAGTCTACGAGCAGTACTTC
NA,NA,15,TRBV6-5,TRBJ1-2,CASSYDVGKHYGYTF,TGTGCCAGCAGTTACGACGTGGGCAAACACTATGGCTACACCTTC
TRBD2,NA,17,TRBV5-6,TRBJ2-3,CASSLTSGSSDTDTQYF,TGTGCCAGCAGCTTGACTAGCGGGTCCTCAGACACAGATACGCAGTATTTT
NA,NA,13,TRBV5-1,TRBJ1-1,CASTQGSNTEAFF,TGCGCCAGCACTCAGGGGTCGAACACTGAAGCTTTCTTT
TRBD1,NA,16,TRBV4-1,TRBJ1-1,CASSQGTGSGSTEAFF,TGCGCCAGCAGCCAGGGGACAGGGAGTGGTAGCACTGAAGCTTTCTTT
NA,NA,14,TRBV30,TRBJ1-2,CAWSGGKTAYGYTF,TGTGCCTGGAGTGGGGGAAAGACAGCGTATGGCTACACCTTC
NA,NA,14,TRBV9,TRBJ2-2,CASSPHPGAGELFF,TGTGCCAGCAGCCCCCACCCGGGTGCCGGGGAGCTGTTTTTT
TRBD2,NA,15,TRBV6-4,TRBJ2-3,CASSPTSGVADTQYF,TGTGCCAGCAGTCCCACTAGCGGGGTTGCAGATACGCAGTATTTT
NA,NA,13,TRBV5-4,TRBJ2-5,CASSAPPWETQYF,TGTGCCAGCAGCGCGCCACCTTGGGAGACCCAGTACTTC
NA,NA,15,TRBV9,TRBJ1-1,CASSVAQGLNTEAFF,TGTGCCAGCAGCGTAGCCCAGGGACTTAACACTGAAGCTTTCTTT
TRBD1,NA,14,TRBV28,TRBJ1-3,CASSFWTGRNTIYF,TGTGCCAGCAGTTTTTGGACAGGTAGAAACACCATATATTTT
NA,NA,15,TRBV5-3,TRBJ1-2,CARSPRSESCDGYTF,TGTGCCAGAAGCCCCCGTTCGGAGTCTTGTGATGGCTACACCTTC
NA,NA,16,TRBV9,TRBJ2-1,CASSVRGSGSYNEQFF,TGTGCCAGCAGCGTAAGAGGTAGCGGCTCCTACAATGAGCAGTTCTTC
NA,NA,12,TRBV10-3,TRBJ1-2,CAISEGSYGYTF,TGTGCCATCAGTGAGGGCTCCTATGGCTACACCTTC
NA,NA,14,TRBV30,TRBJ2-2,CAWSPLVVAGELFF,TGTGCCTGGAGTCCGTTAGTGGTGGCCGGGGAGCTGTTTTTT
TRBD1,NA,14,TRBV10-3,TRBJ2-7,CANKPGTGNYEQYF,TGTGCCAACAAACCGGGGACAGGGAACTACGAGCAGTACTTC
TRBD1,NA,14,TRBV2,TRBJ1-1,CASIPNDRVTEAFF,TGTGCCAGCATTCCGAACGACAGGGTGACTGAAGCTTTCTTT
NA,once,12,TRBV11-2,TRBJ2-1,CASSTGYNEQFF,TGTGCCAGCAGCACAGGGTACAATGAGCAGTTCTTC
TRBD1,NA,19,TRBV18,TRBJ1-1,CASSPRPGTAALGKTEAFF,TGTGCCAGCTCACCTCGGCCCGGGACAGCCGCTTTGGGAAAAACTGAAGCTTTCTTT
NA,NA,16,TRBV9,TRBJ2-2,CASSPGLVRPAGELFF,TGTGCCAGCAGCCCAGGACTGGTGCGTCCGGCCGGGGAGCTGTTTTTT
NA,NA,13,TRBV7-2,TRBJ1-2,CASSLAHRYGYTF,TGTGCCAGCAGCCTCGCGCACCGCTATGGCTACACCTTC
TRBD1,NA,14,TRBV5-4,TRBJ2-3,CASSTVQGADTQYF,TGTGCCAGCAGCACCGTACAGGGGGCAGATACGCAGTATTTT
NA,NA,14,TRBV7-2,TRBJ2-2,CASSLAVNTGELFF,TGTGCCAGCAGCTTAGCCGTGAACACCGGGGAGCTGTTTTTT